This TCR beta chain was identified in a study of blood T cell repertoires in COVID-19. The wider study: Samples came from the United States, Italy and Spain, spanning acute and convalescent COVID-19.

This CDR3 comprises 9 residues. The trim removed 6 bases at V and 10 bases at J, leaving 2 bases unmatched. CDR1 SQVTM and CDR2 ANQGSEA come from the germline V gene. As handled by the study authors: Researchers report that nucleated cell counts were estimated from reference gene primer amplification. The assay was immunoSEQ multiplex PCR, and TCRdb's table has in-frame clones only and misses some. The V and J calls and the clone size are those of that table, but D and trimming were determined from the DNA. The table includes about 69,000 clones, approximately 83% detected once. The sequenced material came from peripheral blood. This clonotype was sampled from a man aged 35-49 years with COVID-19, enrolled during active disease. The V call is TRBV29-1, the J call TRBJ1-1; TRBD1 aligns across 7 bases. CDR3 protein: CSVSGGAFF. The CDR3 coding sequence is TGCAGCGTCTCAGGGGGAGCTTTCTTT.